One sample yielded the 10 T cell receptor beta chains listed below, sequenced in a study of cytomegalovirus exposure and HLA in healthy donors. Primers included in the PCR were 60 Vbeta and 13 Jbeta primers. TCRdb's table, derived via immunoSEQ multiplex PCR, lists solely in-frame clones and lacks some. In the table there are about 150,000 clones, over 70% of which are singletons. Sequenced input: PBMCs. The source of these receptors is a man aged 25 to 40 in good health and CMV-seronegative.

The V and J genes are TRBV6-4 and TRBJ2-5, with 8 nucleotides matching TRBD2. The CDR3 extends over 13 amino acids. The junction had 5 bases not matched to a gene; V was cut back by 3 bases and J by 8 bases. Germline CDR1 and CDR2: MRHNA and SNTAGT. This chain's CDR3 is CASSDSGGGTQYF. The CDR3 region has the DNA TGTGCCAGCAGTGATTCGGGAGGGGGAACCCAGTACTTC.

The chain recombines TRBV7-2 with TRBJ1-4, with D possibly matching TRBD1 (5 bases). The CDR3 contains 15 residues. Trimming left V 1 base short and J 7 bases short, with 13 bases between. Germline V lookup: CDR1 SGHTA, CDR2 FQGNSA. This chain's CDR3 is CASSLDLHRGEKLFF. CDR3 in DNA: TGTGCCAGCAGCTTAGATCTTCATAGGGGTGAAAAACTGTTTTTT. Full variable domain (remainder filled in from reference TRBV7-2 and TRBJ1-4): GAGVSQSPSNKVTEKGKDVELRCDPISGHTALYWYRQSLGQGLEFLIYFQGNSAPDKSGLPSDRFSAERTGGSVSTLTIQRTQQEDSAVYLCASSLDLHRGEKLFFGSGTQLSVL.

This chain joins TRBV7-2 and TRBJ2-7, with 12 positions matching TRBD2. Germline values: CDR1 SGHTA, CDR2 FQGNSA. The CDR3 length is 15 residues. V gave up 3 bases and J gave up 4 bases; unmatched junction bases: 4. CDR3 coding DNA: TGTGCCAGCAGCTTCGGCGGGACTAGCGGGTACGAGCAGTACTTC. Amino acid sequence: CASSFGGTSGYEQYF.

This clone was seen a few times. The chain carries TRBV9 and TRBJ2-1, with D unresolved. The CDR3 is 16 residues long. CDR1 is SGDLS and CDR2 is YYNGEE in the germline V gene. Trimming stripped 3 bases from V and 8 bases from J, with 21 bases between. This CDR3 is CASSASLSVGRDEQFF. CDR3 DNA sequence: TGTGCCAGCAGCGCCTCCCTGAGCGTCGGTCGGGATGAGCAGTTCTTC.

The V gene is TRBV9, the J gene TRBJ2-7, with TRBD1 matching over 8 bases. This CDR3 is built from 14 residues. The germline V gene has CDR1 SGDLS and CDR2 YYNGEE. J lost 1 base, V lost 4 bases, and 4 bases had no gene match. The DNA for the CDR3 is TGTGCCAGCAGCCGAGGACAGGGTTCCTACGAGCAGTACTTC. Protein sequence: CASSRGQGSYEQYF.

By share, this clone ranks as medium-sized. The J gene is TRBJ1-1, the V gene TRBV4-2; D is possibly TRBD1 (5 bases). CDR1 is LGHNA, CDR2 YNFKEQ, per germline. The CDR3 totals 14 residues. Trimming pared 0 bases from V and 7 bases from J, leaving 12 bases between. CDR3: CASSQDSGDGEAFF. CDR3 coding DNA: TGTGCCAGCAGCCAAGATTCGGGGGATGGTGAAGCTTTCTTT.

The chain links TRBV5-1 to TRBJ1-6; D may be TRBD1 (6 bases). The CDR3 is 16 residues long. With 0 bases removed from V and 2 bases from J, the gap between germline ends came to 9 bases. The V gene's germline CDR1 is SGHRS and CDR2 YFSETQ. This CDR3 reads CASSLAGGAYNSPLHF. CDR3 DNA: TGCGCCAGCAGCTTGGCGGGGGGCGCCTATAATTCACCCCTCCACTTT. The full variable domain, its missing parts supplied by reference TRBV5-1 and TRBJ1-6, is KAGVTQTPRYLIKTRGQQVTLSCSPISGHRSVSWYQQTPGQGLQFLFEYFSETQRNKGNFPGRFSGRQFSNSRSEMNVSTLELGDSALYLCASSLAGGAYNSPLHFGNGTRLTVT.

The V gene is TRBV13, the J gene TRBJ2-1; TRBD2 agrees at 10 bases. J was trimmed by 3 bases and V by 0 bases; bases with no gene match: 5. Looked up from germline, CDR1 is PRHDT and CDR2 is FYEKMQ (reference sequence). CDR3 length equals 17 residues. The CDR3 reads CASSLGYLAGDYNEQFF. CDR3 in DNA: TGTGCCAGCAGCTTAGGCTACCTAGCGGGGGACTACAATGAGCAGTTCTTC. The variable domain in full, with the rest retrieved from reference TRBV13 and TRBJ2-1, is AAGVIQSPRHLIKEKRETATLKCYPIPRHDTVYWYQQGPGQDPQFLISFYEKMQSDKGSIPDRFSAQQFSDYHSELNMSSLELGDSALYFCASSLGYLAGDYNEQFFGPGTRLTVL.

This clone appeared once. The rearrangement joins TRBV9 to TRBJ2-1; 8 positions match TRBD2. The CDR3 has 14 amino acids. With V trimmed by 0 bases and J by 9 bases, 5 bases remained unmatched. Germline V lookup: CDR1 SGDLS, CDR2 YYNGEE. This CDR3 is CASSVVERGSEQFF. The DNA for the CDR3 is TGTGCCAGCAGCGTAGTTGAGCGGGGGAGTGAGCAGTTCTTC.

This clone was seen at least ten times. V and J are TRBV5-5 and TRBJ2-7; D is possibly TRBD2 (5 bases). CDR3 size: 13 residues. The V gene lost 4 bases and the J gene lost 9 bases, with 17 bases spanning the gap. Germline values: CDR1 SGHKS, CDR2 YYEKEE (reference sequence). The CDR3 sequence is CASSLGVADGQYF. DNA for the CDR3: TGTGCCAGCAGCCTCGGGGTGGCGGACGGGCAGTACTTC.